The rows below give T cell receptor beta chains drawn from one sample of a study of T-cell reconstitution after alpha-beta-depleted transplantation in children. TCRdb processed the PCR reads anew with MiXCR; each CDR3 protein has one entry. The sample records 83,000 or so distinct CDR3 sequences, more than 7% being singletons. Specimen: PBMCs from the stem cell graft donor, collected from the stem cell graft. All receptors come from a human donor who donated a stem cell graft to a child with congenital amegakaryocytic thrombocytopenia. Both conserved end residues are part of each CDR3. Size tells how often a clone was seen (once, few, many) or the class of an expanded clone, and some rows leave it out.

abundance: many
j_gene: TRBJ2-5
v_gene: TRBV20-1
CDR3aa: CSASFHKGQETQYF

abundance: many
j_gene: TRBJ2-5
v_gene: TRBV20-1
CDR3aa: CSASIQQEETQYF

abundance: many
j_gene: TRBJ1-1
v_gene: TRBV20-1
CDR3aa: CSATRTGVTEAFF

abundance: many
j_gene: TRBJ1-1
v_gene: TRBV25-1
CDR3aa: CASSPVGSYMNTEAFF

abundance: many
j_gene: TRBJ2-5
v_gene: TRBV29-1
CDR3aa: CSVPWGGEETQYF

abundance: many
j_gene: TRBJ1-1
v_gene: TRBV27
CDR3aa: CASSLSPGRARSEAFF

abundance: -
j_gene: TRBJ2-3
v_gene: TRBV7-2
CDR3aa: CASSLKVAGGPDTQYF

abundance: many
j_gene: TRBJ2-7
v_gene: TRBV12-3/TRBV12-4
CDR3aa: CASSLSGSGDEQYF

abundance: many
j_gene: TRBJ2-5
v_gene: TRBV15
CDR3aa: CATSRDFGQGETQYF

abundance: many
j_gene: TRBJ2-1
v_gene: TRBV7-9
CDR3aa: CASSPPGLASNEQFF

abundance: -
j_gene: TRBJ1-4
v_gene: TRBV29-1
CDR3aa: CSVVTGLNEKLFF

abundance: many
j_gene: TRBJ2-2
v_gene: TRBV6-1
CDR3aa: CASSESRANTGELFF

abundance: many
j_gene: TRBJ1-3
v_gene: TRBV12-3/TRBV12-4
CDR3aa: CASRRQAFSGNTIYF

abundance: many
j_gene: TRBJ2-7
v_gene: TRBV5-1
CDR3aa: CASSLDQPTHTYEQYF

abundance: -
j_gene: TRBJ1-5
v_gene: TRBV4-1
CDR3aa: CASSPGTGNQPHHF

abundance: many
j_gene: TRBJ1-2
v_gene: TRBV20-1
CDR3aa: CSARSETGENYGYTF

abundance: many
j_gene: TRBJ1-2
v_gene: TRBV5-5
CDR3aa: CASTQGSSMIYGYTF

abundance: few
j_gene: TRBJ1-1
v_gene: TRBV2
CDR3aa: CASLLVTEAFF

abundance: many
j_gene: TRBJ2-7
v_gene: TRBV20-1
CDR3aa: CSARGTGYSYEQYF

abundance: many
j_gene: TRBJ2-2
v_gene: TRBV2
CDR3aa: CASSDSPGELFF

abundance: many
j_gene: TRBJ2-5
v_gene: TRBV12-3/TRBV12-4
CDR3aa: CASSLRGEMKKETQYF

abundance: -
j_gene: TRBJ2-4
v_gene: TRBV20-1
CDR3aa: CSALRDRGRGAKNIQYF

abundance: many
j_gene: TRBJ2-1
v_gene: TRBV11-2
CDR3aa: CASSSSSSYNEQFF

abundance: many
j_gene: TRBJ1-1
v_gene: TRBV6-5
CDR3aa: CASSYSTANTEAFF

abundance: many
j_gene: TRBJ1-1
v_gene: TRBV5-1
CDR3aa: CASSLETQGVDTEAFF

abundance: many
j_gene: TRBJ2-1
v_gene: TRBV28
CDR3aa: CASSETSGPYNEQFF

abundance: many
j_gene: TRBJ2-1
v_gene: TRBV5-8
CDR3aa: CASEAWSGQGYNEQFF

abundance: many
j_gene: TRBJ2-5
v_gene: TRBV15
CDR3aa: CATSRRTSMETQYF

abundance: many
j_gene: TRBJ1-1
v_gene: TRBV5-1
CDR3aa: CASSLEGKGANTEAFF

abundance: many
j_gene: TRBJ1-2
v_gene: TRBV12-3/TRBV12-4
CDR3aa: CASSHGNYGYTF

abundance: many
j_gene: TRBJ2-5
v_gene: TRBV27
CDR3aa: CASSLGLAGLETQYF

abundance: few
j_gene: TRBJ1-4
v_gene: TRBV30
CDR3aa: CAWSVDQGIGEKLFF

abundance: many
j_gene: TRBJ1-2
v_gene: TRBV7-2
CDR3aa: CASSLVQGPYGYTF

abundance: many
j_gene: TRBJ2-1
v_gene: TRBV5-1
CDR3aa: CASSWALGRGLPSNEQFF

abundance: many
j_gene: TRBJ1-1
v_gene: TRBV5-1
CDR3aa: CASTPLTSRANTEAFF

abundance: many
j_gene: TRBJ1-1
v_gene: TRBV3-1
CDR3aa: CASSQATGRGNTEAFF

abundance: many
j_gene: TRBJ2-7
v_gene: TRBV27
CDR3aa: CASSFKGTRYEQYF

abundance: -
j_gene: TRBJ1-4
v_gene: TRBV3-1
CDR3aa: CASSLTGGLGEKLFF

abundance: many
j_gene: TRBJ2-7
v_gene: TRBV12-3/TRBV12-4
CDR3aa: CASRLLGRPGEQYF

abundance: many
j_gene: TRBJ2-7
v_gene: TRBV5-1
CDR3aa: CASSLREVGNEQYF

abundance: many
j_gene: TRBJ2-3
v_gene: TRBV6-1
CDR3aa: CASSEVFLAGPSTDTQYF

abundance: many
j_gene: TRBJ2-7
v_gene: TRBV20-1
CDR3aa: CSAPPLGGAGNYEQYF

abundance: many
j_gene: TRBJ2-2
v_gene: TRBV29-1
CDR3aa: CSVEDPAGPPGELFF

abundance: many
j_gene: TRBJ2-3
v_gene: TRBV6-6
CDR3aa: CASSYSAGGGDTQYF